A selection of T cell receptor beta chains follows, all from one sample in a study of neurological immune-mediated disorders. A single record per CDR3 protein comes from TCRdb applying MiXCR to the 5' RACE reads. The table includes about 65,000 distinct CDR3 sequences, 4.1% detected once. The sample taken for sequencing was PBMCs. These receptors originate from a man aged 45 to 65 with multiple sclerosis. CDR3s include the opening cysteine and the closing phenylalanine or tryptophan. The D gene is left open where the match is weak. Each size is how often the clone was seen (once, few, many) or a class if it is expanded.

V: TRBV20-1; size: few; J: TRBJ1-1; D: NA; DNA: TGCAGTGCTAGAACGGGCGGAGCCGCGGAGGTGTTCAACACTGAAGCTTTCTTT; CDR3: CSARTGGAAEVFNTEAFF
V: TRBV4-3; size: many; J: TRBJ1-6; D: TRBD1; DNA: TGCGCCAGCAGCCAGTACTCGGGACAGGTTTATTCACCCCTCCACTTT; CDR3: CASSQYSGQVYSPLHF
V: TRBV3-1; size: few; J: TRBJ1-2; D: NA; DNA: TGTGCCAGCAGCCAAGGTGGTTATGGCTACACCTTC; CDR3: CASSQGGYGYTF
V: TRBV14; size: few; J: TRBJ2-1; D: TRBD2; DNA: TGTGCCAGCAGCCAAGATACCGGGACTAGCGTAAACAATGAGCAGTTCTTC; CDR3: CASSQDTGTSVNNEQFF
V: TRBV7-2; size: many; J: TRBJ2-1; D: TRBD2; DNA: TGTGCCAGCAGCTTAGGCGGGGGGGGGAATAATGAGCAGTTCTTC; CDR3: CASSLGGGGNNEQFF
V: TRBV12-3/TRBV12-4; size: many; J: TRBJ2-7; D: NA; DNA: TGTGCCAGCAGTCCCACCCCCCAGGACAACCACGAGCAGTACTTC; CDR3: CASSPTPQDNHEQYF
V: TRBV5-1; size: many; J: TRBJ2-3; D: NA; DNA: TGCGCCAGCAGCTCTGGGGTCGGCTTGGATACGCAGTATTTT; CDR3: CASSSGVGLDTQYF
V: TRBV5-1; size: many; J: TRBJ2-7; D: TRBD2; DNA: TGCGCCAGCAGCTTGGGCATTTCGGGGGGCGAGCAGTACTTC; CDR3: CASSLGISGGEQYF
V: TRBV12-3/TRBV12-4; size: many; J: TRBJ2-1; D: NA; DNA: TGTGCCAGCAGTTGGATTAATGAGCAGTTCTTC; CDR3: CASSWINEQFF
V: TRBV10-2; size: many; J: TRBJ2-1; D: TRBD2; DNA: TGCGCCAGCGGTGCCGGGACTAGCGGGGGAGGGTCGTTCGCTAGCTCCTACAATGAGCAGTTCTTC; CDR3: CASGAGTSGGGSFASSYNEQFF
V: TRBV28; size: many; J: TRBJ1-4; D: NA; DNA: TGTGCCAGCAGGGCGGACGGCACAACTAATGAAAAACTGTTTTTT; CDR3: CASRADGTTNEKLFF
V: TRBV7-6; size: many; J: TRBJ2-3; D: TRBD2; DNA: TGTGCCAGCAGCCGCGTAGCGGGATGGGCCACAGATACGCAGTATTTT; CDR3: CASSRVAGWATDTQYF